One and the same sample provided the 9 T cell receptor beta chains below, sequenced in a study of control samples from healthy donors and cancer patients. Clones were sequenced by immunoSEQ multiplex PCR, and TCRdb holds only the in-frame ones, with some missing. The sample contains more than 140,000 clones, around 90% of which appear only once. The specimen sequenced was blood. Receptors were obtained from a young man in good health.

The rearrangement links TRBV6-5 to TRBJ1-1; 7 positions agree with TRBD1. The CDR3 runs to 14 residues. Looked up from germline, CDR1 is MNHEY and CDR2 is SVGAGI. Trimming at V came to 5 bases and at J to 4 bases, leaving 7 bases not matched to a gene. The CDR3 DNA reads as TGTGCCAGCAGTAACAGGGGAGTGATCACTGAAGCTTTCTTT. Protein product: CASSNRGVITEAFF.

The rearrangement joins TRBV10-3 to TRBJ1-2, with 9 positions matching TRBD1. The germline V gene has CDR1 ENHRY and CDR2 SYGVKD. J lost 3 bases, V lost 7 bases, and 6 bases had no gene match. This CDR3 spans 14 amino acids. CDR3 in amino acids: CAITGTGTDYGYTF. CDR3 nucleotide sequence: TGTGCCATCACCGGGACAGGGACGGACTATGGCTACACCTTC.

This clone appeared a single time. CDR3 sequence: CASSASGGATDTQYF. CDR3 bases: TGTGCCAGCAGTGCAAGCGGGGGGGCCACAGATACGCAGTATTTT. The J gene is TRBJ2-3, the V gene TRBV6-4; 10 bases fit TRBD2. The CDR3 runs to 15 residues. Germline values: CDR1 MRHNA, CDR2 SNTAGT. Trimming took 4 bases from V and 2 from J; bases not matched to a gene: 3.

The rearrangement joins TRBV2 to TRBJ2-2; a weak D match, TRBD1 (6 bases). The CDR3 has 15 amino acids. The V gene lost 5 bases and the J gene lost 1 base, with 11 bases spanning the gap. Germline-derived CDR1 and CDR2 are SNHLY and FYNNEI. CDR3 sequence reads: CASSTQGGNTGELFF. DNA for the CDR3: TGTGCCAGCAGTACCCAAGGGGGGAACACCGGGGAGCTGTTTTTT.

J is TRBJ2-1 and V is TRBV7-2; D could derive from TRBD1 or TRBD2 (5 bases each). The germline gives CDR1 SGHTA, CDR2 FQGNSA. The CDR3 spans 15 residues. V lost 5 bases and J lost 14, with 25 bases in between. CDR3 loop: CASSHRAPGPNDKFF. The CDR3 DNA reads as TGTGCCAGCAGCCATAGGGCTCCGGGACCCAACGATAAGTTCTTC.

The gene calls are TRBV6-5 and TRBJ1-2, with D uncertain. Germline V lookup: CDR1 MNHEY, CDR2 SVGAGI. V dropped 6 bases and J dropped 2 bases, with 10 bases sitting between them. This CDR3 has 13 residues. CDR3 sequence (DNA): TGTGCCAGCAGGTCCCACGGGAACTATGGCTACACCTTC. This codes for CASRSHGNYGYTF.

This clone was detected only a few times. The chain uses TRBV10-3 and TRBJ2-3; D possibly corresponds to TRBD2 (6 bases). The CDR3 contains 15 residues. Germline loops: CDR1 ENHRY, CDR2 SYGVKD. V lost 3 bases to trimming and J lost 4 bases, with 14 bases between them. The CDR3 DNA reads as TGTGCCATCAGTGACCCCGGCGGGGTGGCAGATACGCAGTATTTT. Translated, it gives CAISDPGGVADTQYF.

This chain joins TRBV6-2 or TRBV6-3 and TRBJ1-1; 7 nucleotides agree with TRBD1. This CDR3 region has 14 residues. CDR1 is MNHEY and CDR2 is SVGEGT in the germline V gene. The V segment lost 6 bases and the J segment 0 bases; nucleotides outside the gene matches: 4. The CDR3 sequence: CASSLQGMNTEAFF. CDR3 bases: TGTGCCAGCAGCTTACAGGGGATGAACACTGAAGCTTTCTTT.

CDR3 amino acids: CASSIQGYNSPLHF. The CDR3 nucleotides read TGTGCCAGTAGTATCCAGGGGTATAATTCACCCCTCCACTTT. The chain employs TRBV19 and TRBJ1-6; D may be TRBD1 (6 bases). Trimming cost V 3 bases and J 4 bases, with 7 bases left between them. The CDR3 runs to 14 residues. CDR1 LNHDA and CDR2 SQIVND come from the germline V gene (reference sequence).